This T cell receptor beta chain was sequenced in a study of monozygotic twins with inflammatory bowel disease. Per germline, CDR1 SQVTM and CDR2 ANQGSEA. The CDR3 is 16 residues long. Of note for this clonotype: The antigen is unknown.

Study-wide results and limits: Backing was not found for a single strong signal or clonotype associated with IBD. Twins classed as concordant or discordant showed no difference in repertoire similarity, possibly from limited power.

Eight reactions per sample, run separately, yielded cDNA. Reprocessing the 5' RACE reads, TCRdb reports a single entry for every CDR3 protein and omits DNA. The sample shows around 200,000 distinct CDR3 sequences, and 1.5% to 2% sits with its ten largest clones. Material: blood. This receptor was taken from a human donor with ulcerative colitis or Crohn's disease, or a healthy co-twin of an affected twin (not recorded which). The chain joins TRBV29-1 to TRBJ2-1; absent DNA, TCRdb's TRBD2 call cannot be checked. The CDR3 sequence is CSVAGLAGGSYNEQFF.